The rows below give T cell receptor beta chains drawn from one sample of a study of somatic mutations in cytotoxic T cells in rheumatoid arthritis. Measured with immunoSEQ multiplex PCR; TCRdb has only the in-frame clones, and not every one. Counted here are about 20,000 clones, 85% occurring once; the ten biggest clones make up roughly 6.9%. The specimen sequenced was CD8+ T cells sorted from blood. The receptors derive from a woman aged 40 to 50 with rheumatoid arthritis. Each CDR3 is given with its conserved first and last residue. A D gene is named only where the DNA matches it firmly. The size field is filled for only some rows; it gives once, few, many or a size class.

J gene	D gene	clone size	V gene	CDR3 protein	CDR3 DNA
TRBJ2-5	TRBD1	-	TRBV5-1	CASSLNLDRLQETQYF	TGCGCCAGCAGCTTGAATCTGGACAGGCTACAAGAGACCCAGTACTTC
TRBJ1-4	TRBD1	-	TRBV7-9	CASSLSSGTGGEKLFF	TGTGCCAGCAGCTTATCCTCCGGGACAGGTGGAGAAAAACTGTTTTTT
TRBJ2-3	TRBD2	few	TRBV29-1	CSVEALAGTDTQYF	TGCAGCGTTGAAGCACTAGCGGGGACAGATACGCAGTATTTT
TRBJ1-1	-	-	TRBV5-1	CASSTDKLEAFF	TGCGCCAGCAGCACGGACAAGCTTGAAGCTTTCTTT
TRBJ2-2	TRBD2	-	TRBV9	CASSGGHANTGELFF	TGTGCCAGCTCGGGGGGGCACGCGAACACCGGGGAGCTGTTTTTT
TRBJ1-1	-	-	TRBV6-5	CASNPGVRNTEAFF	TGTGCCAGCAACCCAGGGGTGAGGAACACTGAAGCTTTCTTT
TRBJ2-7	TRBD1	-	TRBV5-1	CASSGQVNYEQYF	TGCGCCAGCAGCGGACAGGTCAATTACGAGCAGTACTTC
TRBJ2-3	-	-	TRBV5-1	CASSPSGTDTQYF	TGCGCCAGCAGCCCAAGCGGCACAGATACGCAGTATTTT
TRBJ2-2	TRBD1	-	TRBV5-6	CASSQGAGELFF	TGTGCCAGCAGTCAGGGGGCCGGGGAGCTGTTTTTT
TRBJ2-5	-	-	TRBV6-1	CASSVERAPGETQYF	TGTGCCAGCAGTGTCGAGCGGGCCCCCGGGGAGACCCAGTACTTC
TRBJ2-7	-	-	TRBV2	CASSVKADYYEQYF	TGTGCCAGCAGCGTAAAAGCGGACTACTACGAGCAGTACTTC
TRBJ2-1	TRBD2	-	TRBV4-1	CASSQVSGRAGNEQFF	TGCGCCAGCAGCCAAGTATCCGGGAGGGCCGGAAATGAGCAGTTCTTC
TRBJ2-2	-	-	TRBV13	CASSLTRATGELFF	TGTGCCAGCAGCTTAACCAGGGCCACCGGGGAGCTGTTTTTT
TRBJ1-1	TRBD1	-	TRBV30	CAWGEQGYPGEAFF	TGTGCCTGGGGAGAACAGGGGTACCCGGGGGAAGCTTTCTTT
TRBJ2-1	-	-	TRBV6-5	CASSYQTLDLYNEQFF	TGTGCCAGCAGTTACCAGACTCTAGACCTGTACAATGAGCAGTTCTTC